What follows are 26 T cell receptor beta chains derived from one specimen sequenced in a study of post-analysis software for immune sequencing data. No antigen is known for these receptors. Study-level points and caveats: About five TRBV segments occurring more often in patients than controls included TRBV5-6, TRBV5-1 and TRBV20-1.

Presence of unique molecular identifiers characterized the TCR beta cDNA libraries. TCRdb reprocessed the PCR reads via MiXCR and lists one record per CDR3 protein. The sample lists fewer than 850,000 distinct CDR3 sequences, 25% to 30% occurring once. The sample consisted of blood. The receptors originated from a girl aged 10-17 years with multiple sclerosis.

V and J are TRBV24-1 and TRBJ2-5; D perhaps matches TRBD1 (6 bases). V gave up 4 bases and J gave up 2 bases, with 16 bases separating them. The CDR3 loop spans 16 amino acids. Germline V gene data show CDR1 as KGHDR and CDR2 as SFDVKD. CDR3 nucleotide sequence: TGTGCCACCAGTGACCTAACAGGGCTCCGACAAGAGACCCAGTACTTC. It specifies CATSDLTGLRQETQYF.

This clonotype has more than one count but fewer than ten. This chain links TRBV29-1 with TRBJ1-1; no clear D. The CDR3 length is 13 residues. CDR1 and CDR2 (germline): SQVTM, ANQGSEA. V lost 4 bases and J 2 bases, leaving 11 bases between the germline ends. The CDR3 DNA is TGCAGCGTTGCGCCTGAAGCAAACACTGAAGCTTTCTTT. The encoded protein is CSVAPEANTEAFF.

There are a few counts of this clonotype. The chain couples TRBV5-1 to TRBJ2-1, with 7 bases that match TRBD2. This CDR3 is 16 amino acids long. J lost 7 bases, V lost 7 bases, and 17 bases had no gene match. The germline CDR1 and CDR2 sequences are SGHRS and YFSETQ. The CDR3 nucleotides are TGCGCCAGCGGTGCAGAGAGGGGACTACTAACTAATGAGCAGTTCTTC. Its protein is CASGAERGLLTNEQFF.

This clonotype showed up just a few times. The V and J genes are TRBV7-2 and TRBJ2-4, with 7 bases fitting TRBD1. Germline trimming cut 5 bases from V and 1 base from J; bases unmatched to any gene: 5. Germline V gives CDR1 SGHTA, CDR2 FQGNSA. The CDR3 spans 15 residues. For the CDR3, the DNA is TGTGCCAGCAGCGGCAGGGGGAAGGCCAAAAACATTCAGTACTTC. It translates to CASSGRGKAKNIQYF.

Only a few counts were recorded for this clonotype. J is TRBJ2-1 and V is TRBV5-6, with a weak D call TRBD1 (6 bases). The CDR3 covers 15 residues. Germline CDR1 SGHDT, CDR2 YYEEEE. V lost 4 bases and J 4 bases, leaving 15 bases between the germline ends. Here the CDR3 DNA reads TGTGCCAGCAGCCCAGGGCTGGGGGCTTACAATGAGCAGTTCTTC. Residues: CASSPGLGAYNEQFF.

CDR3: CASSTQGSGGTEAFF. The DNA for the CDR3 is TGCGCCAGCAGCACACAGGGATCAGGGGGCACTGAAGCTTTCTTT. The chain has TRBV5-1 and TRBJ1-1, with TRBD1 matching 7 bases. This CDR3 has 15 amino acids. The V segment lost 4 bases and the J segment 4 bases; nucleotides outside the gene matches: 10. Germline V gives CDR1 SGHRS, CDR2 YFSETQ.

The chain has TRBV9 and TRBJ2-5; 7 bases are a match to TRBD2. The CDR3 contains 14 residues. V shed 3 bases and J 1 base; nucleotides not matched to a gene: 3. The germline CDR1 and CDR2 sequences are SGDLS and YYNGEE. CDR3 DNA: TGTGCCAGCAGCGGAGAGCGGGGCCAAGAGACCCAGTACTTC. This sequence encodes CASSGERGQETQYF.

Here the CDR3 DNA reads TGTGCCAGCAGCCCGAGGACTAGCGGGATGGAGGCCCAGTACTTC. Translation: CASSPRTSGMEAQYF. This rearrangement joins TRBV7-2 to TRBJ2-5; 12 bases line up with TRBD2. The V gene end was trimmed by 5 bases and the J gene end by 9 bases; junction bases not matched to a gene: 10. CDR3 length: 15 amino acids. Per the germline V gene, CDR1 is SGHTA and CDR2 is FQGNSA.

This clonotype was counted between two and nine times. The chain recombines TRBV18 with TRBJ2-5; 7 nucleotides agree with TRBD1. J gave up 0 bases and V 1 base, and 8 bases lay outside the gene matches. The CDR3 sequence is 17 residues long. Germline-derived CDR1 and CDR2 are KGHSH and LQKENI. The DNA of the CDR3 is TGTGCCAGCTCACCACGGGACAGCATAAACTACCAAGAGACCCAGTACTTC. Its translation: CASSPRDSINYQETQYF.

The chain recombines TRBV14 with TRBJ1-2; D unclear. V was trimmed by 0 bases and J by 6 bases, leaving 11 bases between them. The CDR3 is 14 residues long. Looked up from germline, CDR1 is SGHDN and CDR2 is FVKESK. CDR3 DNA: TGTGCCAGCAGCCAAGACAGACGAGGTGATGGCTACACCTTC. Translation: CASSQDRRGDGYTF.

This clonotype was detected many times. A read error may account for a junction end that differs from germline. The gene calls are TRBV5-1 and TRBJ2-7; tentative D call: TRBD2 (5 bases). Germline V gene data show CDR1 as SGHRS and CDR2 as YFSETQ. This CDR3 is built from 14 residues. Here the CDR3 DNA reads TGTGCCAGCAGCTTAGCCGGGAATTCCTACGAGCAGTACTTC. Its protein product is CASSLAGNSYEQYF. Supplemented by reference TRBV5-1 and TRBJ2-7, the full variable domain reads KAGVTQTPRYLIKTRGQQVTLSCSPISGHRSVSWYQQTPGQGLQFLFEYFSETQRNKGNFPGRFSGRQFSNSRSEMNVSTLELGDSALYLCASSLAGNSYEQYFGPGTRLTVT.

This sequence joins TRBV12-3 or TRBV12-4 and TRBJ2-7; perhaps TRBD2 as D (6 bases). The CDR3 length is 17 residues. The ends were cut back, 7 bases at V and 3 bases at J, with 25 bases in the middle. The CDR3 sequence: CASIQGDTGGRRYEQYF. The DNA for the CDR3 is TGTGCCAGCATCCAAGGGGATACTGGAGGGCGGCGCTACGAGCAGTACTTC.

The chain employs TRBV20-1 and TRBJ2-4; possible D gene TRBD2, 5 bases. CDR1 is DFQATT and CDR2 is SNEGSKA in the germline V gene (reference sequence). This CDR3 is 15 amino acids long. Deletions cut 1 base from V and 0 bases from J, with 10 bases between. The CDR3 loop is CSARVIRGAKNIQYF. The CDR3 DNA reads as TGCAGTGCTAGAGTTATCCGGGGAGCCAAAAACATTCAGTACTTC.

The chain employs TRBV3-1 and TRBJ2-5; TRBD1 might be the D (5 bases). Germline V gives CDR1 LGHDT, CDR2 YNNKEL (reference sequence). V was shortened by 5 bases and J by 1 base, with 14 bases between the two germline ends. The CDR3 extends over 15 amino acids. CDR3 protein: CASSTWGSSQETQYF. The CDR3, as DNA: TGTGCCAGCAGCACGTGGGGCAGTAGCCAAGAGACCCAGTACTTC.

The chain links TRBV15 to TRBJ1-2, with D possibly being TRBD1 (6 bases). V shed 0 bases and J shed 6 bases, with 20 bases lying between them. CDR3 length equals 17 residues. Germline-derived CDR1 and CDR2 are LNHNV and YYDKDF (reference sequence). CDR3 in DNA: TGTGCCACCAGCAGAGATCTCCCTTCAGGGGATTTAGATGGCTACACCTTC. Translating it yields CATSRDLPSGDLDGYTF.

CDR3 region: CASKLTSGRPQFEFF. The CDR3 coding sequence is TGCGCCAGCAAGCTGACTAGCGGGAGGCCCCAATTTGAGTTCTTC. The rearrangement links TRBV5-1 to TRBJ2-1; TRBD2 agrees at 13 bases. V gave up 6 bases and J gave up 14 bases; unmatched junction bases: 14. The V gene's germline CDR1 is SGHRS and CDR2 YFSETQ. The CDR3 has 15 residues. The full variable domain, completed using reference TRBV5-1 and TRBJ2-1, is KAGVTQTPRYLIKTRGQQVTLSCSPISGHRSVSWYQQTPGQGLQFLFEYFSETQRNKGNFPGRFSGRQFSNSRSEMNVSTLELGDSALYLCASKLTSGRPQFEFFGPGTRLTVL.

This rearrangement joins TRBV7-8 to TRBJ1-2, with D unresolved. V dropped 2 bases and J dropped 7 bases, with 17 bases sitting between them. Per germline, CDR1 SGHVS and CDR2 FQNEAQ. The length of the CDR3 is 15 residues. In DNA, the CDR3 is TGTGCCAGCAGCTTACGTTCACTCCCGGGAGGTGGCTACACCTTC. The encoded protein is CASSLRSLPGGGYTF.

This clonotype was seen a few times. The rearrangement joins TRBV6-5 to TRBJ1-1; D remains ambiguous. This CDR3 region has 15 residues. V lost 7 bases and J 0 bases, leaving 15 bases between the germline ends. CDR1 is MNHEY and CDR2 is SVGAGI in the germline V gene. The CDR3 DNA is TGTGCCAGCACGTCAGGAGGAATAATGAACACTGAAGCTTTCTTT. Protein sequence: CASTSGGIMNTEAFF.

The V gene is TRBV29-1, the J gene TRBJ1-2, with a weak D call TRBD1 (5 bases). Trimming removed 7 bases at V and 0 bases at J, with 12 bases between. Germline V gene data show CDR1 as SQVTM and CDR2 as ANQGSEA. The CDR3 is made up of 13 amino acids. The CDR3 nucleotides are TGCAGCGCGGGGGACGGATCTAACTATGGCTACACCTTC. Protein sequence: CSAGDGSNYGYTF.

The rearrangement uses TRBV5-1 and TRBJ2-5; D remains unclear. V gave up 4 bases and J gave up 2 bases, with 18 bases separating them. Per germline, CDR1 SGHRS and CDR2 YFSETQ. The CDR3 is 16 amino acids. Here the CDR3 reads CASSRVNIGRQETQYF. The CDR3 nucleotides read TGCGCCAGCAGCCGAGTAAACATCGGTCGGCAAGAGACCCAGTACTTC.

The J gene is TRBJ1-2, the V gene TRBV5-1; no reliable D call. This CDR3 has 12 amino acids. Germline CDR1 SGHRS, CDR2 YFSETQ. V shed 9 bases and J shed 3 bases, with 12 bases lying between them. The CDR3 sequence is CATAGGDYGYTF. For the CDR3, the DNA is TGCGCCACAGCGGGAGGAGACTATGGCTACACCTTC.

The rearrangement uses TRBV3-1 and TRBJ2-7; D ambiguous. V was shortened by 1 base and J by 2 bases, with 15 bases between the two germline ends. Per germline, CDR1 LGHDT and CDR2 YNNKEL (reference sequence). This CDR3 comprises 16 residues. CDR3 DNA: TGTGCCAGCAGCCAAGGGTGGGTGTCGAAACCCTACGAGCAGTACTTC. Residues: CASSQGWVSKPYEQYF.

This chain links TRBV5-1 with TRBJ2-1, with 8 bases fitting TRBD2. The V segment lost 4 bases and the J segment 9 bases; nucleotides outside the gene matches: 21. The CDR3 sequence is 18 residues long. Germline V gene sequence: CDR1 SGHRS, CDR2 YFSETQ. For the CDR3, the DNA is TGCGCCAGCAGCCCCGGGGTAATTCGAGCGGGAGCCTTAGGTGAGCAGTTCTTC. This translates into CASSPGVIRAGALGEQFF. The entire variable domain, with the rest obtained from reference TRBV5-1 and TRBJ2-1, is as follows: KAGVTQTPRYLIKTRGQQVTLSCSPISGHRSVSWYQQTPGQGLQFLFEYFSETQRNKGNFPGRFSGRQFSNSRSEMNVSTLELGDSALYLCASSPGVIRAGALGEQFFGPGTRLTVL.

This CDR3 is CASSYTGTSYEQYF. The CDR3 nucleotides are TGTGCCAGCAGTTACACCGGGACCTCCTACGAGCAGTACTTC. The chain has TRBV6-2 or TRBV6-3 and TRBJ2-7; D may correspond to TRBD1 or TRBD2 (5 bases each). V shed 2 bases and J shed 0 bases, with 8 bases lying between them. Germline V gene sequence: CDR1 MNHEY, CDR2 SVGEGT. The CDR3 totals 14 residues.

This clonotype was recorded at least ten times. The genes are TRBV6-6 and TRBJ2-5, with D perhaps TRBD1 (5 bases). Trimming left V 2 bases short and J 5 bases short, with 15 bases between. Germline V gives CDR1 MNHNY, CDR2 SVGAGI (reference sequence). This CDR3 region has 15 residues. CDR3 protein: CASSYQAGLLETQYF. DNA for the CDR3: TGTGCCAGCAGTTACCAGGCAGGGTTATTGGAGACCCAGTACTTC.

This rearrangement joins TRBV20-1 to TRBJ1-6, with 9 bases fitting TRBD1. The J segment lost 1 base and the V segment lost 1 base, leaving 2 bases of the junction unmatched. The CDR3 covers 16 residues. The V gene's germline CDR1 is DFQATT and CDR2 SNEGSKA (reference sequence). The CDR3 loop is CSARGTGASYNSPLHF. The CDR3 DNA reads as TGCAGTGCTAGAGGGACAGGGGCTTCCTATAATTCACCCCTCCACTTT.